Listed below are T cell receptor beta chains from one sample, sequenced in a study of blood T cell repertoires in COVID-19. The repertoire was sequenced with immunoSEQ multiplex PCR; TCRdb's copy has only in-frame clones and lacks some. The sample has 200,000 to 250,000 clones; about nine tenths are singletons. Sequences were obtained from peripheral blood. Receptors originate from a man aged 25 to 40 with COVID-19, enrolled during active disease. CDR3s include the opening cysteine and the closing phenylalanine or tryptophan. A D gene is named only where the DNA matches it firmly. Rows give clone size only sometimes, using once, few, many, or a class for an expanded clone.

- | TRBJ2-2 | TRBD2 | TRBV27 | TGTGCCAGCAGTTTATTGCTAGCGGGTTACACCGGGGAGCTGTTTTTT | CASSLLLAGYTGELFF
- | TRBJ1-2 | - | TRBV6-5 | TGTGCCAGCAGTTACGGAGGGCTTGCTAACTATGGCTACACCTTC | CASSYGGLANYGYTF
once | TRBJ2-3 | TRBD2 | TRBV18 | TGTGCCAGCTCACGGACTGGACTAGCGGGACCCTTCACAGATACGCAGTATTTT | CASSRTGLAGPFTDTQYF
- | TRBJ2-1 | - | TRBV9 | TGTGCCAGCAGCGTAGGGGTGCGGGCCAGCGGGAATGAGCAGTTCTTC | CASSVGVRASGNEQFF
- | TRBJ2-3 | - | TRBV3-1/TRBV3-2 | TGTGCCAGCAGCCAAGCAGCGGGCAAGGGCACGCAGTATTTT | CASSQAAGKGTQYF
- | TRBJ2-1 | TRBD2 | TRBV5-1 | TGCGCCAGCAGCGCGGGACTAGCGGGGGCCCCCAGCTCCTACAATGAGCAGTTCTTC | CASSAGLAGAPSSYNEQFF
- | TRBJ2-2 | TRBD2 | TRBV6-6 | TGTGCCAGCAGTCTCGGACTAGCGGGGGGGCCTGGGACCGGGGAGCTGTTTTTT | CASSLGLAGGPGTGELFF
- | TRBJ2-2 | TRBD2 | TRBV27 | TGTGCCAGCAGTCCGGGACTAGCGGGAGTCACCGGGGAGCTGTTTTTT | CASSPGLAGVTGELFF
- | TRBJ1-1 | - | TRBV27 | TGTGCCAGCAGTCTTCAACCATACACAGGTGGGACTGAAGCTTTCTTT | CASSLQPYTGGTEAFF
- | TRBJ1-3 | - | TRBV27 | TGTGCCAGCAGTTTGAAGGGGCGTATTAGGGACACCATATATTTT | CASSLKGRIRDTIYF
once | TRBJ2-7 | - | TRBV18 | TGTGCCAGCTCACCAGGCGCCCTAAGGGAGGCCGAGCAGTACTTC | CASSPGALREAEQYF
- | TRBJ1-3 | TRBD1 | TRBV23-1 | TGCGCCAGCAGTGAGGGGACAGGGGCTGGAAACACCATATATTTT | CASSEGTGAGNTIYF
- | TRBJ1-2 | - | TRBV28 | TGTGCCAGCAGTTCCATCCCCAGGGGTGTGAATGGCTACACCTTC | CASSSIPRGVNGYTF
- | TRBJ1-1 | - | TRBV19 | TGTGCCAGTAGTAGGGGGAGGACTGAAGCTTTCTTT | CASSRGRTEAFF
- | TRBJ2-7 | - | TRBV7-2 | TGTGCCAGCAGCTTAGGGGACAATATAGCCTACGAGCAGTACTTC | CASSLGDNIAYEQYF